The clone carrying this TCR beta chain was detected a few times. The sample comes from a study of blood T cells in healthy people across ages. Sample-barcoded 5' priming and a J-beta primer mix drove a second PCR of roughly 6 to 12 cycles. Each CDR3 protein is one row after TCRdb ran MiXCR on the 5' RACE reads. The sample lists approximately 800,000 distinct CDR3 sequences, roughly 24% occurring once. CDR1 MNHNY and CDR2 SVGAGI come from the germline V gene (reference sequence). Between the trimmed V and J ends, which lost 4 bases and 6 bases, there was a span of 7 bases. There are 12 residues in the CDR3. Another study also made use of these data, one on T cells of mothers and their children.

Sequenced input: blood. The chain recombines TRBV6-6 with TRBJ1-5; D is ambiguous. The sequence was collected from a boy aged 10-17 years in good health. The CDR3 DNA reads TGTGCCAGCAGTTTCGATTTTCAGCCCCAGCATTTT. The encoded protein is CASSFDFQPQHF.